The sequence of this T cell receptor (beta chain) was determined in a study of CD8 T cells in Susac syndrome. Looked up from germline, CDR1 is LGHDT and CDR2 is YNNKEL (reference sequence). V gave up 4 bases and J gave up 5 bases; unmatched junction bases: 5. CDR3 length equals 14 residues. With random hexamers, reverse transcription was performed on roughly 0.45 to 1 ug of RNA. One entry per CDR3 protein results from TCRdb running MiXCR on the immunoSEQ multiplex PCR reads. The table lists roughly 130,000 distinct CDR3 sequences, 90% to 95% of them singletons. J is TRBJ2-3 and V is TRBV3-1, with 8 bases lining up with TRBD2. This clonotype originated in a human donor in good health. Sequencing input: CD4+ T cells from PBMCs. For the CDR3, the DNA is TGTGCCAGCAGCCGCGGGGGGTCAGTAGATACGCAGTATTTT. It specifies CASSRGGSVDTQYF.